Included here is one T cell receptor beta chain sequence, with context. The germline V gene has CDR1 DFQATT and CDR2 SNEGSKA (reference sequence). The V segment lost 8 bases and the J segment 5 bases; nucleotides outside the gene matches: 5. This CDR3 is built from 12 residues. The sample originates from a study of T cells in Graves' hyperthyroidism and ophthalmopathy. RNA transcripts served as the template for amplifying TCR beta CDR3 regions. HTBI primers were used for first-round RT-PCR of the TCR CDR3. TCRdb reprocessed the multiplex PCR reads via MiXCR and lists one record per CDR3 protein. The sample holds more than 500,000 distinct CDR3 sequences, 14% to 15% seen once.

This sequence joins TRBV20-1 and TRBJ1-5; 8 nucleotides match TRBD1. The source of this sequence is a woman aged 40-49 years with Graves' ophthalmopathy. Sequencing was done on a sample of blood. CDR3 coding DNA: TGCAGTACAGACAGGGGTGATCAGCCCCAGCATTTT. Translating gives CSTDRGDQPQHF.